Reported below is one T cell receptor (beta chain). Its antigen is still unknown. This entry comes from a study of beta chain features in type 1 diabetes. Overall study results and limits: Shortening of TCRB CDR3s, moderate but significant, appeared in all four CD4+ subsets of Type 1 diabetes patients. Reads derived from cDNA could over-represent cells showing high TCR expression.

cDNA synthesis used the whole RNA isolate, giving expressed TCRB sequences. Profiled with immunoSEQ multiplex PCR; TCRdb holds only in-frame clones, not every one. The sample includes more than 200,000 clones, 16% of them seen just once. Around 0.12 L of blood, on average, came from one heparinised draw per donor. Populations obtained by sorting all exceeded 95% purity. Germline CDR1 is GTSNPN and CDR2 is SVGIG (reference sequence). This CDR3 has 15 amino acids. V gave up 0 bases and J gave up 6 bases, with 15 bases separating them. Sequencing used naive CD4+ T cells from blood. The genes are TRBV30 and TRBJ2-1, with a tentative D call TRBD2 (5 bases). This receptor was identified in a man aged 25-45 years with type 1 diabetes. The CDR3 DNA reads TGTGCCTGGAGTGTACCCGGACTTAGGACCAATGAGCAGTTCTTC. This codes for CAWSVPGLRTNEQFF.